This TCR beta chain was sequenced for a study of blood T cell repertoires in COVID-19 (dated by TCRdb to 2019 to 2021). Concerning the study at large: Collaborator samples came from the United States, Italy and Spain and covered acute and convalescent phases of COVID-19. The prospective study material was composed of cDNA or gDNA derived from T cells, B-cell-depleted T cells, or PBMCs. Subjects who had been exposed to COVID-19, were actively infected with it, or had recovered from it provided the deeply sampled blood TCRbeta repertoires that made up the dataset. The repertoires were released in a freely available public database meant as a resource for research on the immune response to SARS-CoV-2. The samples were drawn from the first 160 participants of the ongoing ImmuneRACE study and from 950 to 1,500 subjects provided by 6 global collaborators. The sample metadata nearly always contained a de-identified subject ID, COVID-19 status, age in years and sex. Where HLA class I and class II types were available, the types were taken from metadata supplied by the sample provider, not from assay-based typing. Points the paper makes about the study in general: The quantity of clinical and demographic metadata differed by source and by participant and was supplied without curation.

Comments on this clone: The antigen this receptor binds is unknown. No base-level quality is on record; no much larger clone is a single base apart.

The immunoSEQ Assay, a bias-controlled multiplex PCR, was used to amplify TCRbeta CDR3 regions from genomic DNA. The paper's processing steps were these. Within the assay, amplification of reference gene primers was used to estimate how many nucleated cells each sample contained. To quantify the absolute abundance of each unique TCRbeta CDR3 rearrangement, sequence reads were collapsed and filtered. For each sample, productive Simpson clonality was calculated as the square root of Simpson's diversity index over productive rearrangements. TCRdb stores this immuneACCESS table with in-frame sequences only. Part of the clones is absent; in the studies checked, under half of the shortfall reflects unresolved V genes, and no reason is known for the rest. V and J calls and clone size come straight from that table; D and trimming were deduced from the DNA. This sample holds 80,000 to 100,000 clones; approximately 86% were observed only once. The ten top clones hold 18% of the sample.

The CDR3 starts with the cysteine, ends with the phenylalanine, and has 16 residues. Solely the CDR3 DNA is kept, with 48 bases framed from the first base. From a lookup of the germline V gene, CDR1 and CDR2 are MGHRA and YSYEKL. Trimming leaves V shorter by 4 bases and J shorter by 4 bases, with the junction holding 11 bases beyond the gene matches. The collaborating institutions used their own protocols to collect whole blood in K2EDTA tubes. For TCRbeta analysis, collaborator samples were shipped as frozen whole blood, as isolated PBMCs, or as DNA extracted from either sample type. The clonotype comes from a woman of 80 years or more with acute or convalescent COVID-19. Sequencing was done on a sample of peripheral blood. This chain is built from TRBV4-1 and TRBJ1-2, and TRBD1 aligns with 8 junction nucleotides. In nucleotide form, the sequence is TGCGCCAGCAGCCGCGGACAGGGCGGGGACGGCTATGGCTACACCTTC. Translated, it reads CASSRGQGGDGYGYTF.